This TCR beta chain appears in the sequencing data of a study of T-cell reconstitution after alpha-beta-depleted transplantation in children. V lost 5 bases and J lost 9; bases outside the gene matches: 10. The germline V gene has CDR1 GTSNPN and CDR2 SVGIG (reference sequence). The CDR3 length is 13 residues. Unique molecular identifiers were incorporated during preparation of the TCRbeta library. TCRdb fed the PCR reads into MiXCR, producing one record per CDR3 protein. The data contain about 540,000 distinct CDR3 sequences, about a sixth of them seen just once; the ten biggest clones take up roughly 3.3%.

The material sequenced was PBMCs from the stem cell graft donor, taken from the stem cell graft. The receptor comes from a human donor who donated a stem cell graft to a child with acute lymphoblastic leukemia. The genes are TRBV30 and TRBJ2-1, with 7 bases aligning to TRBD1. The CDR3 sequence: CAWWGRGLGEQFF. The CDR3 DNA is TGTGCCTGGTGGGGAAGGGGGCTGGGTGAGCAGTTCTTC.